The source of this TCR beta chain is a study of shared clonotypes between healthy human individuals. Regarding the study as a whole: Even with large depth, rarefaction showed that sorted-subset sequencing was incomplete.

Losses at the gene ends were 0 bases for V and 3 bases for J; bases not matched to a gene: 5. This CDR3 has 16 amino acids. The germline gives CDR1 WSHSY, CDR2 SAAADI. The study drew all its donors from Caucasian adults living in Nashville, Tennessee. The assay was run at deep level. This table comes from immunoSEQ multiplex PCR, and its TCRdb copy is limited to in-frame clones, with some not included. The repertoire has 300,000 or so clones, approximately 74% of them found once; the top ten carry approximately 10%. This clone was observed a handful of times. The antigen is not known. The source of this sequence is a man aged 30 to 45 in good health. The V call is TRBV10-2, the J call TRBJ2-3; 8 bases are a match to TRBD2. The sequencing sample was made of memory CD4+ T cells sorted from blood. Noted subset: CD45RA-negative fraction. CDR3 residues: CASSESSGSWTDTQYF. CDR3 nucleotide sequence: TGCGCCAGCAGTGAGTCGAGCGGGAGTTGGACAGATACGCAGTATTTT.